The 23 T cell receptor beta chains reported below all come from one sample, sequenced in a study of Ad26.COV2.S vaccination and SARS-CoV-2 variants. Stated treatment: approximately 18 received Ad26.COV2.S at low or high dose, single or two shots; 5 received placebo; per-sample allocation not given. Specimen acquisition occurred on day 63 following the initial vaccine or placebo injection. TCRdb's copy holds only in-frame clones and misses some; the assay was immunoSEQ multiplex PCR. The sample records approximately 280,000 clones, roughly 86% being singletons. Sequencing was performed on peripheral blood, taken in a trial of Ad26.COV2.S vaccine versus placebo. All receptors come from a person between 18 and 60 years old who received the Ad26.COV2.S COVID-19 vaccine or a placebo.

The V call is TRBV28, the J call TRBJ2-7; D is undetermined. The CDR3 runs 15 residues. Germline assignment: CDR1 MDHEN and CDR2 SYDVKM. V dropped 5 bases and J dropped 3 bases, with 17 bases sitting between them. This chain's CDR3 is CASSPLGSTNYEQYF. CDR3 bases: TGTGCCAGCAGTCCCCTTGGCAGTACCAACTACGAGCAGTACTTC.

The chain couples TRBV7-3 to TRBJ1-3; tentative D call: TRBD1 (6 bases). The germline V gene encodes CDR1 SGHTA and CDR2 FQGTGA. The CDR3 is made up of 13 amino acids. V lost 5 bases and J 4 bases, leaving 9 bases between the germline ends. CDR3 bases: TGTGCCAGCAGCGGGGGGCCAGGAAACACCATATATTTT. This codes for CASSGGPGNTIYF. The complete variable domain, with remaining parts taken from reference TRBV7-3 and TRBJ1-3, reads GAGVSQTPSNKVTEKGKYVELRCDPISGHTALYWYRQSLGQGPEFLIYFQGTGAADDSGLPNDRFFAVRPEGSVSTLKIQRTERGDSAVYLCASSGGPGNTIYFGEGSWLTVV.

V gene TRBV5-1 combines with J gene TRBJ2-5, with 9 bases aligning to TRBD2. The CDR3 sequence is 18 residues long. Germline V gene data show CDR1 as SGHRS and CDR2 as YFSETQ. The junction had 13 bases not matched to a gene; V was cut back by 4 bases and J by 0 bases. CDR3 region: CASSLGLPAGGDQETQYF. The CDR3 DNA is TGCGCCAGCAGCCTGGGACTACCCGCGGGGGGGGACCAAGAGACCCAGTACTTC.

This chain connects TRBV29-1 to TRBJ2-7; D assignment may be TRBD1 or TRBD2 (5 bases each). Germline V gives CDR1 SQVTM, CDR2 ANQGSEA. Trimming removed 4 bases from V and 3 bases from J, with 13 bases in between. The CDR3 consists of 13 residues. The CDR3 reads CSVGEGLLYEQYF. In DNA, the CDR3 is TGCAGCGTTGGTGAGGGGCTCCTCTACGAGCAGTACTTC.

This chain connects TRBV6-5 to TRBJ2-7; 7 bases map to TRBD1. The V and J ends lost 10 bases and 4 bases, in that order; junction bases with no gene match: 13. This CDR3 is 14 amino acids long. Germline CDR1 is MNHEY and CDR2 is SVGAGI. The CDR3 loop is CATSFRDRLYEQYF. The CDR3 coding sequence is TGTGCCACCTCCTTCCGGGACAGATTATACGAGCAGTACTTC.

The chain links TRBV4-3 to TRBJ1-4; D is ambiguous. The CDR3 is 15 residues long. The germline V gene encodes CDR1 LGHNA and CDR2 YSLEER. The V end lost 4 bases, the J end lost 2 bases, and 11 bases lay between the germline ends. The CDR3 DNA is TGCGCCAGCAGCCTTCGAGGAACGACTAATGAAAAACTGTTTTTT. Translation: CASSLRGTTNEKLFF.

CDR3 nucleotide sequence: TGCGCCAGCAGCCCGACAGGGGACCCTACACCCTACGAGCAGTACTTC. Translating it yields CASSPTGDPTPYEQYF. This chain joins TRBV5-1 and TRBJ2-7, with 8 nucleotides matching TRBD1. Germline V gene sequence: CDR1 SGHRS, CDR2 YFSETQ. The ends lost 4 bases at V and 2 bases at J; junction bases unmatched: 11. The CDR3 runs to 16 residues.

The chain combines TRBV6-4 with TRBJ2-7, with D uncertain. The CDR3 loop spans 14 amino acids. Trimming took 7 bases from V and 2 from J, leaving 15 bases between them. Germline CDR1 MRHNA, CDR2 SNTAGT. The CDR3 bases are TGTGCCAGCACTAGGGATATGAAGACCTACGAGCAGTACTTC. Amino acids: CASTRDMKTYEQYF.

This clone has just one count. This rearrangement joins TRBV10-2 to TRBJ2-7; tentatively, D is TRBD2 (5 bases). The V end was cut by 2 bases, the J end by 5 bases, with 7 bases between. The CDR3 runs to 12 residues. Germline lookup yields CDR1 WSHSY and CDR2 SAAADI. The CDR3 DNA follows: TGCGCCAGCAGTGAGCGGCGGGACGAGCAGTACTTC. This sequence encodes CASSERRDEQYF.

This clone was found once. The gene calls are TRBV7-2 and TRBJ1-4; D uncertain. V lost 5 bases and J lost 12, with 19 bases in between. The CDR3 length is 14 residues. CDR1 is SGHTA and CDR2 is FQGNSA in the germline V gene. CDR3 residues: CASSLFRSGEELFF. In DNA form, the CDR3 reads TGTGCCAGCAGCCTATTCCGGAGCGGGGAGGAACTGTTTTTT.

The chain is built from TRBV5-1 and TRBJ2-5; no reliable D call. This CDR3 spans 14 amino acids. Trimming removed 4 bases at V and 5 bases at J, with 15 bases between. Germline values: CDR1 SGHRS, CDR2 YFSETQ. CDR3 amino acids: CASSPFSSSETQYF. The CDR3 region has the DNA TGCGCCAGCAGCCCGTTTTCCTCGTCGGAGACCCAGTACTTC.

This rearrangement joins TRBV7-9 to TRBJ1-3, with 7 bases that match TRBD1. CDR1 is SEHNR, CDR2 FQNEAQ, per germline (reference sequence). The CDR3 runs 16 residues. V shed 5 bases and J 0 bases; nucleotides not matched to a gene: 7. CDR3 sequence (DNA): TGTGCCAGCAGCCAGGGACAGATTATCTCTGGAAACACCATATATTTT. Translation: CASSQGQIISGNTIYF.

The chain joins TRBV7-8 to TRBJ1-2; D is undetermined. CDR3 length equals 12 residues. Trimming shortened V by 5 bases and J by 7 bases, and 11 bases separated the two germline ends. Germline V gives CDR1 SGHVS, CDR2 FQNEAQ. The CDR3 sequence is CASSVTEGGYTF. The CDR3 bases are TGTGCCAGCAGCGTCACCGAGGGTGGCTACACCTTC.

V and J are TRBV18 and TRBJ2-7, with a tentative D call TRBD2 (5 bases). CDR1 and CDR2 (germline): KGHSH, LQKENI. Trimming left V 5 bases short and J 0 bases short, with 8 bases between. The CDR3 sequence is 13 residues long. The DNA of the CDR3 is TGTGCCAGCTCATCGGGGAGCTCCTACGAGCAGTACTTC. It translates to CASSSGSSYEQYF. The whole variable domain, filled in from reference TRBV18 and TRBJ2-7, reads NAGVMQNPRHLVRRRGQEARLRCSPMKGHSHVYWYRQLPEEGLKFMVYLQKENIIDESGMPKERFSAEFPKEGPSILRIQQVVRGDSAAYFCASSSGSSYEQYFGPGTRLTVT.

The CDR3 region is CASSLRQGEGYTF. CDR3 bases: TGTGCCAGCAGTTTGCGACAGGGGGAAGGCTACACCTTC. V is TRBV12-3 or TRBV12-4 and J is TRBJ1-2; 9 positions agree with TRBD1. The CDR3 spans 13 residues. V shed 3 bases and J 8 bases; nucleotides not matched to a gene: 4.

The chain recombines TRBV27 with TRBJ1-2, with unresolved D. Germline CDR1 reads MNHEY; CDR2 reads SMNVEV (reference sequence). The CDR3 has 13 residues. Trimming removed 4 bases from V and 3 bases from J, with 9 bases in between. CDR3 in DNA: TGTGCCAGCAGTTCTGGCAGAGACTATGGCTACACCTTC. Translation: CASSSGRDYGYTF.

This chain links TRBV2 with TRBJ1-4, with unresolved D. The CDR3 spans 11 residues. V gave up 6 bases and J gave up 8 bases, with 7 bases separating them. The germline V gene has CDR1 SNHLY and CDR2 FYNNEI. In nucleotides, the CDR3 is TGTGCCAGCAGGGAGAACGAAAAACTGTTTTTT. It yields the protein CASRENEKLFF.

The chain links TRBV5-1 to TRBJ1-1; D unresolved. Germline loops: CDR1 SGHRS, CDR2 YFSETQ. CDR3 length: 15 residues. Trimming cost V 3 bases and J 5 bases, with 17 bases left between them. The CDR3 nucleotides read TGCGCCAGCAGCTCCGGCGGCGGCGGAGGGACTGAAGCTTTCTTT. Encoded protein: CASSSGGGGGTEAFF.

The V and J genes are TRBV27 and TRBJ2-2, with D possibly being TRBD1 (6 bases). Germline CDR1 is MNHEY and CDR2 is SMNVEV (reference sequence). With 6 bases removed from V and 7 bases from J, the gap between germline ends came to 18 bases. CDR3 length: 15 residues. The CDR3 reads CASSLDARGNGELFF. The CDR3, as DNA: TGTGCCAGCAGCTTGGATGCCAGGGGAAACGGGGAGCTGTTTTTT.

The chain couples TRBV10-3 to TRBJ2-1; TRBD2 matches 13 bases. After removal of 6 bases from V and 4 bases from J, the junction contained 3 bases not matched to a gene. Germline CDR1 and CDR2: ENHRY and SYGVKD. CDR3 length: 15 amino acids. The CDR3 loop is CAISETSGGYNEQFF. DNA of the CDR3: TGTGCCATCAGCGAGACTAGCGGGGGGTACAATGAGCAGTTCTTC.

The CDR3 region has the DNA TGTGCCAGTAGTGGTTTCGGGAGTTACAATGAGCAGTTCTTC. It specifies CASSGFGSYNEQFF. This rearrangement joins TRBV19 to TRBJ2-1, with D possibly TRBD2 on 6 matching bases. The ends were cut back, 5 bases at V and 4 bases at J, with 12 bases in the middle. CDR1 and CDR2 from the germline V gene are LNHDA and SQIVND (reference sequence). This CDR3 comprises 14 residues. The entire variable domain, with the rest obtained from reference TRBV19 and TRBJ2-1, is as follows: DGGITQSPKYLFRKEGQNVTLSCEQNLNHDAMYWYRQDPGQGLRLIYYSQIVNDFQKGDIAEGYSVSREKKESFPLTVTSAQKNPTAFYLCASSGFGSYNEQFFGPGTRLTVL.

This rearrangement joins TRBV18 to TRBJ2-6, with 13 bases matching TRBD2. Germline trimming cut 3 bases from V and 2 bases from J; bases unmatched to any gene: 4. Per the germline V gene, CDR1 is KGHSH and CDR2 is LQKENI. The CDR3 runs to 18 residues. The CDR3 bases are TGTGCCAGCTCACCGGGGACTAGCGGGACAGCTGGGGCCAACGTCCTGACTTTC. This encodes CASSPGTSGTAGANVLTF.

CDR3 sequence reads: CASSLQASSPLHF. CDR3 nucleotide sequence: TGTGCCAGCAGCTTGCAGGCTAGTTCACCCCTCCACTTT. This chain connects TRBV5-4 to TRBJ1-6, with D uncertain. Trimming cost V 1 base and J 9 bases, with 8 bases left between them. CDR1 is SGHNT and CDR2 is YYREEE in the germline V gene (reference sequence). The CDR3 extends over 13 amino acids.